The 10 T cell receptor beta chains presented below share a single source sample, sequenced in a study of vaccination effects on CD4 cells after COVID-19. The table came from immunoSEQ multiplex PCR; TCRdb's copy has only in-frame clones and leaves some out. Of roughly 30,000 clones in the sample, 65% to 80% were seen once. No cognate antigen is known for these TCRs. In the ViraFEST assay, antigen-specific CD4+ clonotypes were identified by expansion after peptide-pool stimulation. On approximately day 9 of culture, CD4+ T cells were separated out. Each person got two doses of an mRNA SARS-CoV-2 vaccine, BNT162b2 or mRNA-1273. The sample consisted of CD4+ T cells from PBMCs cultured with HCoV-NL63 spike peptides, taken after COVID-19 vaccination. These receptors came from a human donor who received a COVID-19 vaccine.

The chain links TRBV3-1 (or the pseudogene TRBV3-2) to TRBJ2-1, with D perhaps matching TRBD1 (7 bases). The germline CDR1 and CDR2 sequences are LGHDT and YNNKEL (reference sequence). The CDR3 spans 14 residues. The V end was cut by 4 bases, the J end by 6 bases, with 13 bases between. For the CDR3, the DNA is TGTGCCAGCAGCCTGGGCCAGGGGGGCAATGAGCAGTTCTTC. It is translated as CASSLGQGGNEQFF.

The chain combines TRBV7-9 with TRBJ1-6, with D unclear. Germline CDR1 reads SEHNR; CDR2 reads FQNEAQ (reference sequence). This CDR3 region has 13 residues. V was trimmed by 2 bases and J by 13 bases, leaving 12 bases between them. CDR3 protein: CASSLSLGGPLHF. The CDR3 DNA sequence: TGTGCCAGCAGCTTATCTCTTGGAGGTCCCCTCCACTTT.

The chain uses TRBV11-3 and TRBJ1-2; D call uncertain. The V gene's germline CDR1 is SGHNT and CDR2 YENEEA. This CDR3 region has 13 residues. With 2 bases removed from V and 5 bases from J, the gap between germline ends came to 9 bases. The CDR3 here is CASSLRAGYGYTF. The CDR3 DNA is TGTGCCAGCAGCTTAAGGGCAGGATATGGCTACACCTTC.

This chain joins TRBV7-9 and TRBJ2-7; TRBD2 aligns across 9 bases. Trimming cost V 5 bases and J 2 bases; bases outside gene matches: 4. The CDR3 is 14 amino acids. Germline V lookup: CDR1 SEHNR, CDR2 FQNEAQ (reference sequence). The CDR3 loop reads CASSASSGTYEQYF. The CDR3 DNA follows: TGTGCCAGCAGCGCTTCTAGCGGGACCTACGAGCAGTACTTC.

The chain joins TRBV4-2 to TRBJ1-2; 8 bases line up with TRBD1. This CDR3 contains 15 residues. Germline V gene sequence: CDR1 LGHNA, CDR2 YNFKEQ. V lost 2 bases, J lost 4 bases, and 6 bases stayed unmatched. CDR3 amino acids: CASSQPDRASYGYTF. CDR3 DNA: TGTGCCAGCAGCCAACCGGACAGGGCAAGCTATGGCTACACCTTC.

In this sample, this clone turned up a few times. The chain joins TRBV15 to TRBJ1-1; unclear D gene. V gave up 0 bases and J gave up 5 bases, with 4 bases separating them. This CDR3 region has 12 residues. Germline-derived CDR1 and CDR2 are LNHNV and YYDKDF (reference sequence). Written as DNA, the CDR3 is TGTGCCACCAGCAGAGACAATACTGAAGCTTTCTTT. Translating it yields CATSRDNTEAFF.

The chain is built from TRBV10-1 and TRBJ1-2; D is perhaps TRBD1 (6 bases). The CDR3 loop spans 13 amino acids. Trimming removed 3 bases from V and 4 bases from J, with 9 bases in between. Germline V gene lookup returns CDR1 WNHNN and CDR2 SYGVQD (reference sequence). CDR3 residues: CASSETGTYGYTF. The CDR3 DNA reads as TGCGCCAGCAGTGAAACAGGGACCTATGGCTACACCTTC.

This clone was picked up a small number of times. The V call is TRBV30, the J call TRBJ2-3; no firm D call. Germline V gives CDR1 GTSNPN, CDR2 SVGIG (reference sequence). Trimming left V 1 base short and J 4 bases short, with 3 bases between. The CDR3 covers 11 residues. As DNA, the CDR3 is TGTGCCTGGAGTGGTGCAGATACGCAGTATTTT. Translating gives CAWSGADTQYF. Supplemented by reference TRBV30 and TRBJ2-3, the full variable domain reads SQTIHQWPATLVQPVGSPLSLECTVEGTSNPNLYWYRQAAGRGLQLLFYSVGIGQISSEVPQNLSASRPQDRQFILSSKKLLLSDSGFYLCAWSGADTQYFGPGTRLTVL.

This chain joins TRBV10-2 and TRBJ1-6, with TRBD1 matching 8 bases. Germline trimming cut 0 bases from V and 9 bases from J; bases unmatched to any gene: 7. Germline-derived CDR1 and CDR2 are WSHSY and SAAADI. This CDR3 is 16 amino acids long. CDR3 nucleotide sequence: TGCGCCAGCAGTGAGTCGACCGCCGGGACAGGTTCACCCCTCCACTTT. Its translation is CASSESTAGTGSPLHF.

A few counts support this clone. This chain uses TRBV5-1 with TRBJ1-2; TRBD1 aligns across 8 bases. Trimming removed 0 bases from V and 4 bases from J; junction bases left unmatched: 5. The CDR3 loop spans 15 amino acids. The germline CDR1 and CDR2 sequences are SGHRS and YFSETQ. The CDR3 protein is CASSLAAGGVYGYTF. CDR3 coding DNA: TGCGCCAGCAGCTTGGCTGCAGGGGGCGTCTATGGCTACACCTTC.